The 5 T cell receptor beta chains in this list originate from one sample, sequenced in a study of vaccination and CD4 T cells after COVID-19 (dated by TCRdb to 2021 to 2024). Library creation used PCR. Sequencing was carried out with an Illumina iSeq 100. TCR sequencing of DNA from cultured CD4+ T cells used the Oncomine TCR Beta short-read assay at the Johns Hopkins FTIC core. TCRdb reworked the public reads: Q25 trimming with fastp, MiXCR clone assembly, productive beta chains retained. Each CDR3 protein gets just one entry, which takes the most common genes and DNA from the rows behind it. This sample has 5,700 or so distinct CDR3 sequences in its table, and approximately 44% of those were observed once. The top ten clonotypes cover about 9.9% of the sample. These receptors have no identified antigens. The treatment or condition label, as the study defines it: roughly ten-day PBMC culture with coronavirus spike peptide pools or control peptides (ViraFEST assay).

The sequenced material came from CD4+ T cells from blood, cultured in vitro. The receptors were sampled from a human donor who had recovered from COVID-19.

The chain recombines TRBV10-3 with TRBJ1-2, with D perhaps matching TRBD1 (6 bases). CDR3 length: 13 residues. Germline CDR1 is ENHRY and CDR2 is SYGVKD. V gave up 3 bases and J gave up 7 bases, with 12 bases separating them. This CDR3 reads CAISDSGGRGYTF. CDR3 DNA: TGTGCCATCAGTGATAGCGGGGGCCGTGGCTACACCTTC.

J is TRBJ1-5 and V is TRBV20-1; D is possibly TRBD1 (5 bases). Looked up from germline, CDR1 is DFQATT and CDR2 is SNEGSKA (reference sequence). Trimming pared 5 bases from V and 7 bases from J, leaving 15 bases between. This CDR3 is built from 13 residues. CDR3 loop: CSARGQGIQPQHF. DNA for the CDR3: TGCAGTGCTCGCGGGCAGGGCATCCAGCCCCAGCATTTT.

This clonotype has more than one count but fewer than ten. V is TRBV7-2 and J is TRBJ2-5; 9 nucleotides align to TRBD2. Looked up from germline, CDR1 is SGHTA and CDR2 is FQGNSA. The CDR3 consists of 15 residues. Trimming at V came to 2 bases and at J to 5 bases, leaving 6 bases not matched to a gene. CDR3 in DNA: TGTGCCAGCAGCTTACTGCGGGGGGGCCGGGAGACCCAGTACTTC. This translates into CASSLLRGGRETQYF.

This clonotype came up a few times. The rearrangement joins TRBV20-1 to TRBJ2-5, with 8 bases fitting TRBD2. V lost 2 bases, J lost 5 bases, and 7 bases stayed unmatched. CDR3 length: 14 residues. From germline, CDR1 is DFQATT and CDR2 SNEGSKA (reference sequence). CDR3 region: CSARSLSGEETQYF. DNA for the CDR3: TGCAGTGCTAGATCCCTTAGCGGGGAGGAGACCCAGTACTTC.

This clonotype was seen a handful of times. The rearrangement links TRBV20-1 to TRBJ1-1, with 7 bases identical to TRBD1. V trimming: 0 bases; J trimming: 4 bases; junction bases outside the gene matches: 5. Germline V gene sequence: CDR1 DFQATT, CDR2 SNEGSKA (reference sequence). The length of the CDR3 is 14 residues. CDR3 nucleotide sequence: TGCAGTGCTAGAGATGGGGGACAGAGCACTGAAGCTTTCTTT. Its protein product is CSARDGGQSTEAFF.